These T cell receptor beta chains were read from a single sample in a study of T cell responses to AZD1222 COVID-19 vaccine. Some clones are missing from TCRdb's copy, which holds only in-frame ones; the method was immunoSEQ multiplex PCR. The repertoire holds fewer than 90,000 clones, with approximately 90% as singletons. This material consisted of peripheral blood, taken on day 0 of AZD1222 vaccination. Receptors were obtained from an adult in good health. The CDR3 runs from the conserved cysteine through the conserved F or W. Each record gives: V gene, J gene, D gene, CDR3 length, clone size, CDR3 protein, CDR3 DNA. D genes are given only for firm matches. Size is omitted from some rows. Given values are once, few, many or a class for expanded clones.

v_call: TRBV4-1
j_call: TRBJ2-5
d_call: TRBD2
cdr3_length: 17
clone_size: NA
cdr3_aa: CASSQEVTSGSIKTQYF
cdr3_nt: TGCGCCAGCAGCCAAGAGGTGACTAGCGGGAGTATAAAGACCCAGTACTTC

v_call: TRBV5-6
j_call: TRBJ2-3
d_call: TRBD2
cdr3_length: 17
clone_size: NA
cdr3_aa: CASSNLLAAGRTDTQYF
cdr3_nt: TGTGCCAGCAGCAACCTCCTAGCGGCCGGCCGCACAGATACGCAGTATTTT

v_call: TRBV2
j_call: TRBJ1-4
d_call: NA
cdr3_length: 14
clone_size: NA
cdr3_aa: CASVGTARREKLFF
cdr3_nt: TGTGCCAGCGTTGGGACGGCTCGGAGGGAAAAACTGTTTTTT

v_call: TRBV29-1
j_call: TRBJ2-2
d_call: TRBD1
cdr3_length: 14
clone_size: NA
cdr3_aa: CSATGATNTGELFF
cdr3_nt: TGCAGCGCCACAGGGGCGACGAACACCGGGGAGCTGTTTTTT

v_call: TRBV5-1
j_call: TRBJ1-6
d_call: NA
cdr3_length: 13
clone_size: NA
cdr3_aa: CASRTGWNSPLHF
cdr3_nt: TGCGCCAGCAGAACAGGGTGGAATTCACCCCTCCACTTT

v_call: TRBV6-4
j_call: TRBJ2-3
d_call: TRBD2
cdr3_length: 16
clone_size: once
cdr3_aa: CASSEELAGVKDTQYF
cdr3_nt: TGTGCCAGCAGTGAAGAACTAGCGGGAGTCAAAGATACGCAGTATTTT

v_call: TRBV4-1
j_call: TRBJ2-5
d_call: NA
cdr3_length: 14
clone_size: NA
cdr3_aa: CASSLGTAPETQYF
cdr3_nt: TGCGCCAGCAGCCTCGGGACCGCGCCAGAGACCCAGTACTTC

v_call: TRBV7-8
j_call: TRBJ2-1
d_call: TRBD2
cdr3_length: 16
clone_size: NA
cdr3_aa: CASRHKREGSYNEQFF
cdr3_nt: TGTGCCAGCAGACACAAGCGGGAGGGGTCCTACAATGAGCAGTTCTTC

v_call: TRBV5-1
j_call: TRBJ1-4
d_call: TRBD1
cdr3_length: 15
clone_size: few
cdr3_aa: CASSLQGQVNEKLFF
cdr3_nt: TGCGCCAGCAGCCTCCAGGGACAGGTTAATGAAAAACTGTTTTTT

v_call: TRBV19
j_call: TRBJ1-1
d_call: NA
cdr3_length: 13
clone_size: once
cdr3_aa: CASSKQGNTEAFF
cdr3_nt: TGTGCCAGTAGTAAACAGGGGAACACTGAAGCTTTCTTT

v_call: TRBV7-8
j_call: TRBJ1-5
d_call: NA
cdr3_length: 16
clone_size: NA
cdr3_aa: CASTPPGAERNQPQHF
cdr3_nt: TGTGCCAGCACCCCCCCAGGAGCCGAGCGCAATCAGCCCCAGCATTTT

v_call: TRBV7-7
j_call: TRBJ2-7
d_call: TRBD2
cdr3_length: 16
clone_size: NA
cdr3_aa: CASSPGLAGPSYEQYF
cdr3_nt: TGTGCTAGCAGCCCTGGGCTAGCGGGGCCTTCCTACGAGCAGTACTTC

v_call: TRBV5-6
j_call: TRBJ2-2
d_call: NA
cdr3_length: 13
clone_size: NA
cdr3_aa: CASSSEYTGELFF
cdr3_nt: TGTGCCAGCAGCTCGGAATACACCGGGGAGCTGTTTTTT

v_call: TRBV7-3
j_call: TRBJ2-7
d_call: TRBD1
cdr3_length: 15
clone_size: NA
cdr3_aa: CASSLMGTGLYEQYF
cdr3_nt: TGTGCCAGCAGCTTAATGGGGACAGGGCTTTACGAGCAGTACTTC

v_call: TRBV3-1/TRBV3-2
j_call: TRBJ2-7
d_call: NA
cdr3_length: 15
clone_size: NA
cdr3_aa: CASSEGGYPTYEQYF
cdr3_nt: TGTGCCAGCAGCGAGGGGGGGTACCCTACCTACGAGCAGTACTTC

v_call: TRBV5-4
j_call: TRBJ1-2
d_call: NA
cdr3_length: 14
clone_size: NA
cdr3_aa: CASSLGWEGRGYTF
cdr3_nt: TGTGCCAGCAGCTTGGGATGGGAAGGACGGGGCTACACCTTC

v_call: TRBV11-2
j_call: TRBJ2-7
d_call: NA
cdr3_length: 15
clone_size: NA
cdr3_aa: CASSLDGARAYEQYF
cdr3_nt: TGTGCCAGCAGCTTAGACGGGGCAAGGGCTTACGAGCAGTACTTC

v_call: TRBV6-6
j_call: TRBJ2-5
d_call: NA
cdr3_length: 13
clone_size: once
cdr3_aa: CAGGRGIQETQYF
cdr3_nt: TGTGCCGGAGGCAGGGGAATCCAAGAGACCCAGTACTTC

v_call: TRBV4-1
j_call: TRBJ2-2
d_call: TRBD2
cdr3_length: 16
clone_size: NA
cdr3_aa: CASTTAGGRAIGELFF
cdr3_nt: TGCGCCAGCACCACGGCCGGCGGGAGGGCCATCGGGGAGCTGTTTTTT

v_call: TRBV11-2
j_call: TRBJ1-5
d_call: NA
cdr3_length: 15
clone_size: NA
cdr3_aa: CASSSGPHPNQPQHF
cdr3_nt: TGTGCCAGCAGCTCGGGACCGCATCCTAATCAGCCCCAGCATTTT

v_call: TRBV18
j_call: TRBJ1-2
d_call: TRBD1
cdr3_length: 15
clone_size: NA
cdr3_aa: CASSPLRQGVEGYTF
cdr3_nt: TGTGCCAGCTCACCACTCAGACAGGGAGTAGAGGGCTACACCTTC

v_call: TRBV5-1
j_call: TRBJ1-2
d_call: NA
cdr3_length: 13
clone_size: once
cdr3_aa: CASSSSQDRSYTF
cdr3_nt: TGCGCCAGCAGCTCAAGCCAGGATCGGAGCTACACCTTC

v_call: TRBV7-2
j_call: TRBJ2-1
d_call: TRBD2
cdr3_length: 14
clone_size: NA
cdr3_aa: CASSSGLAYNEQFF
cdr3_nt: TGTGCCAGCAGCTCGGGACTAGCGTACAATGAGCAGTTCTTC

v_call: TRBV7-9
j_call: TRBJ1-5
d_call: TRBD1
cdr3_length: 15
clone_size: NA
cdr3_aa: CASSSTGMNNQPQHF
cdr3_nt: TGTGCCAGCAGCTCGACAGGGATGAACAATCAGCCCCAGCATTTT

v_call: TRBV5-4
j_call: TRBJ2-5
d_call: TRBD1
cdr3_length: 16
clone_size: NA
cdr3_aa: CASSLPSGQGKETQYF
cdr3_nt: TGTGCCAGCAGCCTCCCCTCGGGACAGGGGAAAGAGACCCAGTACTTC

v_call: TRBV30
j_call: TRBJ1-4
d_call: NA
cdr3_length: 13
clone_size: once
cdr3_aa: CAWNQGAGEKLFF
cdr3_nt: TGTGCCTGGAACCAGGGAGCCGGTGAAAAACTGTTTTTT

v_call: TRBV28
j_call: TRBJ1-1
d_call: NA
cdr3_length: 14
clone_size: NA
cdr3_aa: CASSLLQGRTEAFF
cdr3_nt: TGTGCCAGCAGTTTATTGCAGGGGCGAACTGAAGCTTTCTTT

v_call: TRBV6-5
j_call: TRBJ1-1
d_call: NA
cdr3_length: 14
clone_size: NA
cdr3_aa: CASRTGDRPAEAFF
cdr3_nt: TGTGCCAGCAGGACGGGGGACCGCCCTGCTGAAGCTTTCTTT

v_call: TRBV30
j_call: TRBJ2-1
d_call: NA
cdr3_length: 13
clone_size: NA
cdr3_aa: CAWSPGGAHEQFF
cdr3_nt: TGTGCCTGGAGTCCAGGAGGGGCGCATGAGCAGTTCTTC

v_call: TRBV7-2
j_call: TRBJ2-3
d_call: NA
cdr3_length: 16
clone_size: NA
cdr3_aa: CASSPPGASYTDTQYF
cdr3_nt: TGTGCCAGCAGCCCACCCGGGGCCTCTTACACAGATACGCAGTATTTT

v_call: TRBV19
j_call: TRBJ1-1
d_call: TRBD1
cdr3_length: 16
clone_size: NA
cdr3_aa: CASRLYRGGPNTEAFF
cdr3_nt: TGTGCCAGTAGATTATACAGGGGCGGTCCGAACACTGAAGCTTTCTTT

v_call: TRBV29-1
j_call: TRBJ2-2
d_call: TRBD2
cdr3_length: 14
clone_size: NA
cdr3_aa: CSVSTSGTTGELFF
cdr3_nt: TGCAGCGTTTCGACTAGCGGGACGACCGGGGAGCTGTTTTTT

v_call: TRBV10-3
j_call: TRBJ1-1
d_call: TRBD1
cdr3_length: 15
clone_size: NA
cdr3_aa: CAIRTAGQGGAEAFF
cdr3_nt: TGTGCCATCAGGACCGCCGGACAGGGTGGCGCTGAAGCTTTCTTT

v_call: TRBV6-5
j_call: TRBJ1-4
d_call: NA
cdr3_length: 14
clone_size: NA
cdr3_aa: CASEKGAGNEKLFF
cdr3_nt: TGTGCCAGCGAGAAAGGCGCCGGTAATGAAAAACTGTTTTTT

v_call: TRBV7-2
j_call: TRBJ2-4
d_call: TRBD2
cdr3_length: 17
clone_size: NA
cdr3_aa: CASSLIFQRGPLNIQYF
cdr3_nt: TGTGCCAGCAGCTTGATCTTTCAGCGGGGGCCACTGAACATTCAGTACTTC

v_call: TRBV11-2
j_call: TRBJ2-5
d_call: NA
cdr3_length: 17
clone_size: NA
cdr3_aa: CASSSNGGQGLQETQYF
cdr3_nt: TGTGCCAGCAGCTCCAATGGTGGGCAGGGACTCCAAGAGACCCAGTACTTC

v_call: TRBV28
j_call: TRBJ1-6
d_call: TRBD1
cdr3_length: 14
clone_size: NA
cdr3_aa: CASSLGTGWSPLHF
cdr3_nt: TGTGCCAGCAGTTTGGGGACAGGGTGGTCACCCCTCCACTTT

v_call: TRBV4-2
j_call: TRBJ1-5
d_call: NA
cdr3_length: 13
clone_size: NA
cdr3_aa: CASSQGGVQPQHF
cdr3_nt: TGTGCCAGCAGCCAAGGCGGTGTTCAGCCCCAGCATTTT

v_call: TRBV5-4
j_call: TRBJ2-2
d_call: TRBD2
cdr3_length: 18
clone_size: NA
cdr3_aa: CASSPRRGSGNNTGELFF
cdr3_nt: TGTGCCAGCAGTCCCCGGCGGGGCAGCGGGAATAACACCGGGGAGCTGTTTTTT

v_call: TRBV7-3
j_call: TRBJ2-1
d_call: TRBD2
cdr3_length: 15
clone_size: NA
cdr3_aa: CASSPSGLPEDEQFF
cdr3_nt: TGTGCCAGCAGCCCGTCGGGACTACCAGAAGATGAGCAGTTCTTC